The 30 T cell receptor beta chains reported below all come from one sample, sequenced in a study of T cell changes during pregnancy in multiple sclerosis. TCRdb's copy holds only in-frame clones and misses some; the assay was immunoSEQ multiplex PCR. The repertoire holds about 51,000 clones, with 80% to 95% as singletons. The sample was CD4+ T cells from peripheral blood mononuclear cells, taken in the third trimester of pregnancy. The receptors were gathered from a female donor with multiple sclerosis, enrolled in a pregnancy study.

This clone appeared a few times. V gene TRBV18 combines with J gene TRBJ1-2; a possible D gene is TRBD1 (6 bases). The V end was cut by 5 bases, the J end by 7 bases, with 11 bases between. This CDR3 is built from 12 residues. The V gene's germline CDR1 is KGHSH and CDR2 LQKENI. CDR3 bases: TGTGCCAGCTCAAAGGACAGTGGTGGCTACACCTTC. It codes for CASSKDSGGYTF.

As DNA, the CDR3 is TGTGCCAGCAGCCCGACAGGGTCCCGATTCCAAGAGACCCAGTACTTC. The encoded protein is CASSPTGSRFQETQYF. The chain links TRBV7-6 to TRBJ2-5; TRBD1 matches 7 bases. The J segment lost 1 base and the V segment lost 5 bases, leaving 10 bases of the junction unmatched. This CDR3 comprises 16 residues. Germline CDR1 is SGHVS and CDR2 is FNYEAQ.

The V and J genes are TRBV7-8 and TRBJ2-7; perhaps TRBD2 as D (6 bases). V was clipped by 5 bases and J by 0 bases, with 11 bases between them. The CDR3 sequence is 14 residues long. Germline V gene data show CDR1 as SGHVS and CDR2 as FQNEAQ. The CDR3 region is CASSPGDYSYEQYF. DNA for the CDR3: TGTGCCAGCAGCCCGGGAGATTACTCCTACGAGCAGTACTTC. The variable domain in full, with the rest retrieved from reference TRBV7-8 and TRBJ2-7, is GAGVSQSPRYKVAKRGQDVALRCDPISGHVSLFWYQQALGQGPEFLTYFQNEAQLDKSGLPSDRFFAERPEGSVSTLKIQRTQQEDSAVYLCASSPGDYSYEQYFGPGTRLTVT.

The chain joins TRBV19 to TRBJ1-1, with D uncertain. The CDR3 consists of 13 residues. Germline loops: CDR1 LNHDA, CDR2 SQIVND (reference sequence). V was pared by 3 bases and J by 6 bases, with 11 bases between. DNA of the CDR3: TGTGCCAGTAGTATGGTGACACCCCCTGAAGCTTTCTTT. It yields the protein CASSMVTPPEAFF. Supplemented by reference TRBV19 and TRBJ1-1, the full variable domain reads DGGITQSPKYLFRKEGQNVTLSCEQNLNHDAMYWYRQDPGQGLRLIYYSQIVNDFQKGDIAEGYSVSREKKESFPLTVTSAQKNPTAFYLCASSMVTPPEAFFGQGTRLTVV.

The CDR3 DNA reads as TGTGCCAGTACCGGGACAGGGTCCTACGAGCAGTACTTC. Its translation: CASTGTGSYEQYF. This rearrangement joins TRBV28 to TRBJ2-7; 9 bases map to TRBD1. The CDR3 consists of 13 residues. Per the germline V gene, CDR1 is MDHEN and CDR2 is SYDVKM. With V trimmed by 9 bases and J by 1 base, 4 bases remained unmatched.

This clone was seen only once. The V and J genes are TRBV11-3 and TRBJ2-2, with 10 bases aligning to TRBD2. Germline CDR1 reads SGHNT; CDR2 reads YENEEA. V gave up 6 bases and J gave up 1 base; unmatched junction bases: 8. This CDR3 contains 17 residues. The CDR3 DNA reads TGTGCCAGCAGAAGAGGGGGGACTAGCGAGAACACCGGGGAGCTGTTTTTT. Its translation: CASRRGGTSENTGELFF.

The V and J genes are TRBV6-1 and TRBJ2-7, with TRBD1 matching over 7 bases. With 1 base clipped from V and 2 bases from J, the junction kept 8 bases outside the gene matches. This CDR3 region has 16 residues. Per the germline V gene, CDR1 is MNHNS and CDR2 is SASEGT. CDR3: CASSEVEGGPPYEQYF. The CDR3 nucleotides read TGTGCCAGCAGTGAAGTCGAAGGGGGCCCCCCCTACGAGCAGTACTTC.

This clone was recorded only once. The CDR3 DNA sequence: TGCGCCTGCACGGCGAGGGAGGGCCGGGAGCAGTTCTTC. Its translation is CACTAREGREQFF. The rearrangement links TRBV10-2 to TRBJ2-1; 7 bases line up with TRBD2. This CDR3 comprises 13 residues. The germline gives CDR1 WSHSY, CDR2 SAAADI. Unmatched junction bases numbered 14, after V lost 11 bases and J lost 10 bases.

This rearrangement joins TRBV2 to TRBJ1-6; 7 nucleotides match TRBD1. Germline trimming cut 3 bases from V and 7 bases from J; bases unmatched to any gene: 9. CDR1 is SNHLY and CDR2 is FYNNEI in the germline V gene. This CDR3 is built from 16 residues. CDR3 in amino acids: CASSDGSGTVNSPLHF. CDR3 DNA: TGTGCCAGCAGTGATGGCTCTGGGACAGTAAATTCACCCCTCCACTTT.

This clone was found once. V is TRBV6-6 and J is TRBJ1-5, with D possibly being TRBD1 (5 bases). The CDR3 runs to 15 residues. Germline CDR1 is MNHNY and CDR2 is SVGAGI (reference sequence). Trimming removed 8 bases at V and 7 bases at J, with 21 bases between. CDR3 nucleotides: TGTGCCAGCCGCCGCCTGGGGGGTGAGGGACAGCCCCAGCATTTT. It encodes CASRRLGGEGQPQHF.

The rearrangement uses TRBV30 and TRBJ1-4; maybe TRBD1 (5 bases). This CDR3 region has 14 residues. Germline values: CDR1 GTSNPN, CDR2 SVGIG (reference sequence). V lost 8 bases, J lost 7 bases, and 20 bases lay in between. The CDR3 sequence is CAGGPRDSFEKLFF. DNA of the CDR3: TGTGCCGGAGGTCCCCGGGACTCCTTTGAAAAACTGTTTTTT.

This clone is a singleton in its sample. V gene TRBV19 combines with J gene TRBJ2-2, with 7 bases matching TRBD1. This CDR3 is 15 amino acids long. CDR1 is LNHDA and CDR2 is SQIVND in the germline V gene (reference sequence). V lost 6 bases to trimming and J lost 1 base; unmatched junction nucleotides: 5. The CDR3 DNA reads as TGTGCCAGTAGCCCCGGGACAGTGAACACCGGGGAGCTGTTTTTT. It translates to CASSPGTVNTGELFF.

This chain's CDR3 is CASSPGGTGSEKLFF. CDR3 sequence (DNA): TGTGCCAGCAGCCCAGGGGGGACAGGGTCCGAAAAACTGTTTTTT. The genes are TRBV11-2 and TRBJ1-4; TRBD1 aligns across 9 bases. The length of the CDR3 is 15 residues. J lost 8 bases, V lost 5 bases, and 9 bases had no gene match. Germline V gene sequence: CDR1 SGHAT, CDR2 FQNNGV. The variable domain in full, with the rest retrieved from reference TRBV11-2 and TRBJ1-4, is EAGVAQSPRYKIIEKRQSVAFWCNPISGHATLYWYQQILGQGPKLLIQFQNNGVVDDSQLPKDRFSAERLKGVDSTLKIQPAKLEDSAVYLCASSPGGTGSEKLFFGSGTQLSVL.

The V call is TRBV12-5, the J call TRBJ2-7; 9 nucleotides agree with TRBD1. V shed 4 bases, J shed 3 bases, and the junction held 10 bases outside the gene matches. Germline loops: CDR1 LGHNT, CDR2 FRNRAP. The CDR3 is 16 amino acids. CDR3 sequence (DNA): TGTGCTAGTGGTTCGGGGAAGACAGGGGGTGTCTACGAGCAGTACTTC. This gives the protein CASGSGKTGGVYEQYF.

The V and J genes are TRBV18 and TRBJ2-1; D perhaps matches TRBD2 (6 bases). Trimming pared 4 bases from V and 9 bases from J, leaving 16 bases between. Germline V gene sequence: CDR1 KGHSH, CDR2 LQKENI. This CDR3 has 14 amino acids. The CDR3 DNA follows: TGTGCCAGCTCACTCAATGACTGGAGGGGTGAGCAGTTCTTC. Translating it yields CASSLNDWRGEQFF.

The chain has TRBV19 and TRBJ2-1; 10 bases are a match to TRBD2. Trimming at V came to 5 bases and at J to 7 bases, leaving 5 bases not matched to a gene. CDR3 length: 14 amino acids. Germline lookup yields CDR1 LNHDA and CDR2 SQIVND (reference sequence). The CDR3 spells CASSPLAGGNEQFF. The CDR3 DNA sequence: TGTGCCAGTAGTCCTTTAGCGGGAGGAAATGAGCAGTTCTTC. The full variable domain, in which reference TRBV19 and TRBJ2-1 provide the parts outside the CDR3, is DGGITQSPKYLFRKEGQNVTLSCEQNLNHDAMYWYRQDPGQGLRLIYYSQIVNDFQKGDIAEGYSVSREKKESFPLTVTSAQKNPTAFYLCASSPLAGGNEQFFGPGTRLTVL.

The gene calls are TRBV18 and TRBJ2-3; D perhaps matches TRBD1 (5 bases). CDR3 length equals 16 residues. V was cut by 1 base and J by 5 bases, with 16 bases left in between. CDR1 is KGHSH, CDR2 LQKENI, per germline. Written as DNA, the CDR3 is TGTGCCAGCTCACCACTCGGATTTAAGGGGCAAGATACGCAGTATTTT. Residues: CASSPLGFKGQDTQYF.

This clone was recorded once. The rearrangement links TRBV28 to TRBJ1-4, with 9 bases that match TRBD1. Germline CDR1 MDHEN, CDR2 SYDVKM. Trimming cost V 6 bases and J 5 bases; bases outside gene matches: 7. There are 15 residues in the CDR3. The chain's CDR3 is CASSRGGQGNEKLFF. CDR3 nucleotide sequence: TGTGCCAGCAGCCGGGGGGGACAGGGAAATGAAAAACTGTTTTTT.

The CDR3 loop reads CASRPLAATDLLSGNTIYF. In DNA, the CDR3 is TGTGCCAGTAGACCCCTGGCAGCGACCGATCTACTCTCTGGAAACACCATATATTTT. The gene calls are TRBV19 and TRBJ1-3; D remains unclear. The CDR3 runs to 19 residues. Trimming shortened V by 6 bases and J by 0 bases, and 24 bases separated the two germline ends. Germline V gene data show CDR1 as LNHDA and CDR2 as SQIVND (reference sequence).

The chain joins TRBV6-1 to TRBJ2-5; D might be TRBD1 (5 bases). Per germline, CDR1 MNHNS and CDR2 SASEGT. The CDR3 has 15 residues. V dropped 9 bases and J dropped 0 bases, with 17 bases sitting between them. CDR3 in amino acids: CASHITGAYQETQYF. The CDR3 DNA sequence: TGTGCCAGTCATATAACAGGAGCGTACCAAGAGACCCAGTACTTC.

This clone occurred once. The CDR3 DNA follows: TGTGCCAGCAGTCCAGGAGTAGGGGCGGGAGGGGGACTCATACAAGAGACCCAGTACTTC. Translated: CASSPGVGAGGGLIQETQYF. The chain uses TRBV28 and TRBJ2-5; the match to TRBD2 covers 9 bases. This CDR3 region has 20 residues. Germline-derived CDR1 and CDR2 are MDHEN and SYDVKM. The ends lost 5 bases at V and 2 bases at J; junction bases unmatched: 21.

The genes are TRBV10-3 and TRBJ1-5; TRBD1 matches 8 bases. This CDR3 spans 15 amino acids. V shed 3 bases, J shed 4 bases, and the junction held 5 bases outside the gene matches. Germline-derived CDR1 and CDR2 are ENHRY and SYGVKD. The CDR3 nucleotides are TGTGCCATCAGTGACCTACAGGGGGTAAATCAGCCCCAGCATTTT. Translating it yields CAISDLQGVNQPQHF.

The CDR3 nucleotides read TGCGCCAGCAGCTTGGTAGGGGGCGAGCAGTACTTC. Translation gives CASSLVGGEQYF. The chain carries TRBV5-1 and TRBJ2-7; the D gene is possibly TRBD1 (6 bases). The germline CDR1 and CDR2 sequences are SGHRS and YFSETQ. This CDR3 is 12 amino acids long. V was shortened by 0 bases and J by 6 bases, with 7 bases between the two germline ends.

The chain is built from TRBV5-1 and TRBJ2-5; a weak D match, TRBD2 (5 bases). CDR3 length: 14 amino acids. CDR1 is SGHRS and CDR2 is YFSETQ in the germline V gene. Trimming left V 0 bases short and J 4 bases short, with 10 bases between. CDR3 sequence (DNA): TGCGCCAGCAGCTTGGTCCAGGCGGGAGAGACCCAGTACTTC. Its translation: CASSLVQAGETQYF.

The V and J genes are TRBV28 and TRBJ2-1, with D possibly TRBD2 on 6 matching bases. V gave up 6 bases and J gave up 0 bases, with 9 bases separating them. The germline V gene has CDR1 MDHEN and CDR2 SYDVKM. CDR3 size: 14 residues. In nucleotides, the CDR3 is TGTGCCAGCAGCGCGGGGTTCTCCTACAATGAGCAGTTCTTC. Translating it yields CASSAGFSYNEQFF.

The rearrangement joins TRBV7-9 to TRBJ2-3; D is undetermined. CDR3 size: 12 residues. Trimming took off 5 bases at V and 3 bases at J, with 6 bases between the two ends. The germline V gene has CDR1 SEHNR and CDR2 FQNEAQ (reference sequence). The CDR3 sequence: CASSPETDTQYF. DNA of the CDR3: TGTGCCAGCAGCCCGGAGACAGATACGCAGTATTTT.

V and J are TRBV9 and TRBJ1-2, with D possibly TRBD1 on 6 matching bases. V was cut by 3 bases and J by 3 bases, with 15 bases left in between. The CDR3 extends over 15 amino acids. Germline values: CDR1 SGDLS, CDR2 YYNGEE. CDR3 in amino acids: CASSDGQTGDYGYTF. The CDR3 bases are TGTGCCAGCAGCGATGGACAGACCGGAGACTATGGCTACACCTTC.

This chain uses TRBV5-1 with TRBJ2-2, with a tentative D call TRBD2 (5 bases). Trimming pared 4 bases from V and 7 bases from J, leaving 11 bases between. Germline assignment: CDR1 SGHRS and CDR2 YFSETQ. There are 13 residues in the CDR3. CDR3 DNA: TGCGCCAGCAGCCCCGACGGAGGCGGGGAGCTGTTTTTT. Translation: CASSPDGGGELFF.

V and J are TRBV21-1 and TRBJ2-1; the table calls TRBD2, which could not be checked here. TRBV21-1 is assigned pseudogene status. The CDR3 runs to 16 residues. The CDR3 region has the DNA TGTGCCAGCAGCGACCTACTAGCGGGAGGCGTCGAGGAGCAGTTCTTC. Its translation: CASSDLLAGGVEEQFF.

The CDR3 region is CASSQSQASYEQYF. The CDR3 nucleotides are TGTGCCAGCAGCCAATCCCAGGCCTCCTACGAGCAGTACTTC. V and J are TRBV16 and TRBJ2-7; no reliable D call. V lost 0 bases and J 0 bases, leaving 6 bases between the germline ends. Per germline, CDR1 KGHSY and CDR2 FQNENV. The CDR3 spans 14 residues.